This TCR beta chain was recorded in a study of blood T cell repertoires in COVID-19. Study in general: Donors in the United States, Italy and Spain gave samples during acute or convalescent COVID-19. T cells, B-cell-depleted T cells, or PBMCs provided the cDNA or gDNA that served as material.

Trimming stripped 6 bases from V and 0 bases from J, with 15 bases between. The germline V gene has CDR1 MNHNY and CDR2 SVGAGI (reference sequence). The CDR3 loop spans 16 amino acids. In the original analysis: Amplification of reference gene primers provided the estimated nucleated cell counts. The protocol was immunoSEQ multiplex PCR, while the TCRdb copy is restricted to in-frame clones and leaves out a portion. The V and J calls and clone size were taken over from that table, and D and trimming were inferred from the DNA. The sample contains more than 50,000 clones, 70% to 90% of which appear only once.

The chain has TRBV6-6 and TRBJ1-3, with D perhaps matching TRBD1 (5 bases). This sequence originates from a human donor in a cohort sampled during active COVID-19. Sequences were obtained from peripheral blood. The CDR3 DNA reads TGTGCCAGCAGCCCCCGGGGGTCCAACTCTGGAAACACCATATATTTT. Its translation is CASSPRGSNSGNTIYF.